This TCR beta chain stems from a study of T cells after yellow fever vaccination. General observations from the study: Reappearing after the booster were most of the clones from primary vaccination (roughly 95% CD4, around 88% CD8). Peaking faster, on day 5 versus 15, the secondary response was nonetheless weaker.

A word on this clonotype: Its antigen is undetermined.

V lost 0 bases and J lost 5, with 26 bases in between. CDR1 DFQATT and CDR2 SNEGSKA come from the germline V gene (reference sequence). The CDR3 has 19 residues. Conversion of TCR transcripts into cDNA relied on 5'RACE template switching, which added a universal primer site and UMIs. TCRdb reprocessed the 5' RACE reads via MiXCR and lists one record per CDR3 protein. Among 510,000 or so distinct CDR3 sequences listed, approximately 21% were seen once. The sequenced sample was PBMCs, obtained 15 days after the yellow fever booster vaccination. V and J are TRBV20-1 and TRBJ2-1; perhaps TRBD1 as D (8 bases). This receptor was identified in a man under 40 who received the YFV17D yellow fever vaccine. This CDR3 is CSARDTGQGGWRPNNEQFF. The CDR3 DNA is TGCAGTGCTAGAGATACCGGACAGGGAGGGTGGCGGCCCAACAATGAGCAGTTCTTC.